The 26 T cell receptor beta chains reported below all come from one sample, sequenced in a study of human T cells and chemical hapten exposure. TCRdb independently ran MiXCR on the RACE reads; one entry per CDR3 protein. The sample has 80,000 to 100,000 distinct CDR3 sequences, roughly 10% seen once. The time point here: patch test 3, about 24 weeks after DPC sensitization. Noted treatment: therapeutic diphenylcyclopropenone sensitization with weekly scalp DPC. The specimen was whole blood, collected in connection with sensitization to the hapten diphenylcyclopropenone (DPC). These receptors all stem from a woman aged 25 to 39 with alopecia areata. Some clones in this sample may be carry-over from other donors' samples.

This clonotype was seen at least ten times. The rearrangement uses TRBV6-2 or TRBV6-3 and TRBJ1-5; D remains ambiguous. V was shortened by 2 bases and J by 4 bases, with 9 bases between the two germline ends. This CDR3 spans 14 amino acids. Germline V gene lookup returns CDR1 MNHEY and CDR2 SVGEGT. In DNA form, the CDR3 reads TGTGCCAGCAGTTACGAGGATCTAAATCAGCCCCAGCATTTT. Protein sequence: CASSYEDLNQPQHF.

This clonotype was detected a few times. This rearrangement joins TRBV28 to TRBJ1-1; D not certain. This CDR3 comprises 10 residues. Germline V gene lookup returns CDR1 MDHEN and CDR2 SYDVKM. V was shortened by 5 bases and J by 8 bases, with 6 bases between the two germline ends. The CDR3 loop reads CASSETEAFF. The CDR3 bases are TGTGCCAGCAGTGAGACAGAAGCTTTCTTT.

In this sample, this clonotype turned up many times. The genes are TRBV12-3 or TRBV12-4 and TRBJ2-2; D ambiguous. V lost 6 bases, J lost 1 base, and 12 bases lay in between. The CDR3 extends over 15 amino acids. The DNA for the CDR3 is TGTGCCAGCAGGGCTGCCAGGCGGAACACCGGGGAGCTGTTTTTT. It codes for CASRAARRNTGELFF.

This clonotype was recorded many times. The CDR3 protein is CASSQGDTQYF. For the CDR3, the DNA is TGTGCCAGCAGCCAGGGCGATACGCAGTATTTT. The gene calls are TRBV3-1 and TRBJ2-3; D is unclear. Trimming took off 3 bases at V and 6 bases at J, with 4 bases between the two ends. CDR1 is LGHDT, CDR2 YNNKEL, per germline (reference sequence). This CDR3 has 11 amino acids.

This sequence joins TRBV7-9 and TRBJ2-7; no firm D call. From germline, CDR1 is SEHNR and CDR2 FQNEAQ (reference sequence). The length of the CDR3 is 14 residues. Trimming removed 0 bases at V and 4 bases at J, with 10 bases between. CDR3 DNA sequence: TGTGCCAGCAGCTTAGCCCACAGATTTTACGAGCAGTACGTC. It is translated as CASSLAHRFYEQYV.

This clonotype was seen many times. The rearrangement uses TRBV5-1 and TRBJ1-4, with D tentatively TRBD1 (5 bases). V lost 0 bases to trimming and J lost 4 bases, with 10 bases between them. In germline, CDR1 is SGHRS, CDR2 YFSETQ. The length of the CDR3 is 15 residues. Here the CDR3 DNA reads TGCGCCAGCAGCTTGGGCGGGACGGATAATGAAAAACTGTTTTTT. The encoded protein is CASSLGGTDNEKLFF. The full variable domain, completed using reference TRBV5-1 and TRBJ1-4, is KAGVTQTPRYLIKTRGQQVTLSCSPISGHRSVSWYQQTPGQGLQFLFEYFSETQRNKGNFPGRFSGRQFSNSRSEMNVSTLELGDSALYLCASSLGGTDNEKLFFGSGTQLSVL.

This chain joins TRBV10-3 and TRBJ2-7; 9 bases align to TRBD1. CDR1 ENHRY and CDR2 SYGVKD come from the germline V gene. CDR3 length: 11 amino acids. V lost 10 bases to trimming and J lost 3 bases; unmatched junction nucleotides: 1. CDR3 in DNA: TGTGCCACGGGACAGGGCTACGAGCAGTACTTC. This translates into CATGQGYEQYF.

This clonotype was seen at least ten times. Here the CDR3 reads CASSALIAESTDTQYF. The CDR3 DNA reads TGTGCCAGCAGCGCGCTAATAGCGGAGAGCACAGATACGCAGTATTTT. The chain carries TRBV9 and TRBJ2-3, with a tentative D call TRBD2 (6 bases). The CDR3 length is 16 residues. V was pared by 3 bases and J by 0 bases, with 14 bases between. Germline V gene lookup returns CDR1 SGDLS and CDR2 YYNGEE.

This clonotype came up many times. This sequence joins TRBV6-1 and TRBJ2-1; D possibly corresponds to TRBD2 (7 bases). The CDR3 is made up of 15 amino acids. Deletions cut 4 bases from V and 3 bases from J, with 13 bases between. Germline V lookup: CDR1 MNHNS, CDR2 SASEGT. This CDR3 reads CASSVAGEGYNEQFF. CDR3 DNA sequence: TGTGCCAGCAGTGTCGCAGGGGAGGGCTACAATGAGCAGTTCTTC.

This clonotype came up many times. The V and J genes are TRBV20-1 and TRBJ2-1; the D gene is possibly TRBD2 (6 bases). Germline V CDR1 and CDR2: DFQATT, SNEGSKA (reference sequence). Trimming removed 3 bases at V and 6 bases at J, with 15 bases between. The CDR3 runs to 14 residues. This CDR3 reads CSARRRENPNEQFF. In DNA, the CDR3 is TGCAGTGCTAGGAGGAGGGAGAACCCCAATGAGCAGTTCTTC.

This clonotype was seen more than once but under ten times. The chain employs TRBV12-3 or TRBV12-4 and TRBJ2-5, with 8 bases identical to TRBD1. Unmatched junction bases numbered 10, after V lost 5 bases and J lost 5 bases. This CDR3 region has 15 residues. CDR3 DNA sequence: TGTGCCAGCAGTCCCACCTCAGGGGGCTATGAGACCCAGTACTTC. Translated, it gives CASSPTSGGYETQYF.

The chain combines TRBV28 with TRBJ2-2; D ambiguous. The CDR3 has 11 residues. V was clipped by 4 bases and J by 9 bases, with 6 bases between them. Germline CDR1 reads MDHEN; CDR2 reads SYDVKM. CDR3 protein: CASSSIRELFF. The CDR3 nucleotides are TGTGCCAGCAGTTCGATCCGGGAGCTGTTTTTT.

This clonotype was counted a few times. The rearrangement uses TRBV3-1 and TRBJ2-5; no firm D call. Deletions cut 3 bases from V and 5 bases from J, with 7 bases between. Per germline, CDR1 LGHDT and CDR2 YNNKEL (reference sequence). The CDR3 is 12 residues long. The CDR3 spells CASSQYLETQYF. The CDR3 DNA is TGTGCCAGCAGCCAGTACTTGGAGACCCAGTACTTC.

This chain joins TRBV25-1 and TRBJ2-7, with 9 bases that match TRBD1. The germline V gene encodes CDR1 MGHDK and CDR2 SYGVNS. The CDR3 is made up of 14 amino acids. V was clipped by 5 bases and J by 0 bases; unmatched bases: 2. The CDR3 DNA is TGTGCCAGCAGTAAGACAGGGGGCTCCTACGAGCAGTACTTC. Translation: CASSKTGGSYEQYF.

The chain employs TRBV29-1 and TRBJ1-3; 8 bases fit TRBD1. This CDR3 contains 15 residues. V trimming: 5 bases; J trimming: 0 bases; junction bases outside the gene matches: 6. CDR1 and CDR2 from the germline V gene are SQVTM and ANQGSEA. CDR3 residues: CSVRTGRHSGNTIYF. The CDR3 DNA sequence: TGCAGCGTTCGGACAGGGCGCCACTCTGGAAACACCATATATTTT.

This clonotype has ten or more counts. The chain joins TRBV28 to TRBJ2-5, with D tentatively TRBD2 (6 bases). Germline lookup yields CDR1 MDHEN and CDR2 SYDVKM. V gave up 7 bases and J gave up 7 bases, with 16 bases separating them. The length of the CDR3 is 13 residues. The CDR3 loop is CASTSWGVWTQYF. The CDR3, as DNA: TGTGCCAGCACCTCTTGGGGGGTGTGGACCCAGTACTTC.

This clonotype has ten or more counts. Here the CDR3 DNA reads TGTGCCAGCAGCTTCCTGACAACTTACGAGCAGTACTTC. Translating gives CASSFLTTYEQYF. The V gene is TRBV5-6, the J gene TRBJ2-7; no clear D. Trimming cost V 2 bases and J 4 bases, with 10 bases left between them. The CDR3 covers 13 residues. Per the germline V gene, CDR1 is SGHDT and CDR2 is YYEEEE.

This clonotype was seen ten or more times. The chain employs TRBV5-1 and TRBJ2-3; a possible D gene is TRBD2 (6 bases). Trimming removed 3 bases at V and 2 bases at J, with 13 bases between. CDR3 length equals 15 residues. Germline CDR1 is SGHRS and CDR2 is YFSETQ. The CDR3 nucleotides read TGCGCCAGCAGCTGGTCGGGGGATACCACAGATACGCAGTATTTT. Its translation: CASSWSGDTTDTQYF.

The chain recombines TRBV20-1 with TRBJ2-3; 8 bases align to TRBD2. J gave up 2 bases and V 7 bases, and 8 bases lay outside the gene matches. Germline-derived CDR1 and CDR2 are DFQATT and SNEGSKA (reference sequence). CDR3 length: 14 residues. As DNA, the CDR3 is TGCAGTGTCCGAGCGGGGGTAAACACAGATACGCAGTATTTT. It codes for CSVRAGVNTDTQYF.

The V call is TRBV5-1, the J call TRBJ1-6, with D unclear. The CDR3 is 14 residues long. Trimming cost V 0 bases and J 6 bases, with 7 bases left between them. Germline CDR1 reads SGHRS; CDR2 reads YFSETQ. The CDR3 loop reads CASSLDSPNSPLHF. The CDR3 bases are TGCGCCAGCAGCTTGGATTCACCTAATTCACCCCTCCACTTT. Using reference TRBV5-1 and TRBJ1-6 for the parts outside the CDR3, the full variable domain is KAGVTQTPRYLIKTRGQQVTLSCSPISGHRSVSWYQQTPGQGLQFLFEYFSETQRNKGNFPGRFSGRQFSNSRSEMNVSTLELGDSALYLCASSLDSPNSPLHFGNGTRLTVT.

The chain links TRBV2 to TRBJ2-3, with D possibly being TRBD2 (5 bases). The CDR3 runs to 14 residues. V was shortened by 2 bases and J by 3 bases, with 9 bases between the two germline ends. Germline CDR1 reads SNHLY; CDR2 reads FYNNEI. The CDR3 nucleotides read TGTGCCAGCAGTGAACTAGCTCCTACAGATACGCAGTATTTT. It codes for CASSELAPTDTQYF. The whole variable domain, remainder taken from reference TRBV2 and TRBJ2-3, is EPEVTQTPSHQVTQMGQEVILRCVPISNHLYFYWYRQILGQKVEFLVSFYNNEISEKSEIFDDQFSVERPDGSNFTLKIRSTKLEDSAMYFCASSELAPTDTQYFGPGTRLTVL.

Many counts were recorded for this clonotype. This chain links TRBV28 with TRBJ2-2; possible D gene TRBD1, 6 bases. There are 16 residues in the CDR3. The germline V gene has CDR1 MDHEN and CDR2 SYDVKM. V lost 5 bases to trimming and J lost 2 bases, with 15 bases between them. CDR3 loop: CASSVRGPSNTGELFF. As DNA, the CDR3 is TGTGCCAGCAGTGTCAGGGGTCCCTCTAACACCGGGGAGCTGTTTTTT. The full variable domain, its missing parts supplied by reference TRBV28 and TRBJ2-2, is DVKVTQSSRYLVKRTGEKVFLECVQDMDHENMFWYRQDPGLGLRLIYFSYDVKMKEKGDIPEGYSVSREKKERFSLILESASTNQTSMYLCASSVRGPSNTGELFFGEGSRLTVL.

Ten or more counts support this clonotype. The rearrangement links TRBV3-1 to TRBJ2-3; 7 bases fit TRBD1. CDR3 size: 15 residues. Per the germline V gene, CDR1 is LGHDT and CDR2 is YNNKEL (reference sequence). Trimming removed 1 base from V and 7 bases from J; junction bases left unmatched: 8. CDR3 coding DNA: TGTGCCAGCAGCCAAGGGACAGGAGCATCGAATACGCAGTATTTT. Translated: CASSQGTGASNTQYF.

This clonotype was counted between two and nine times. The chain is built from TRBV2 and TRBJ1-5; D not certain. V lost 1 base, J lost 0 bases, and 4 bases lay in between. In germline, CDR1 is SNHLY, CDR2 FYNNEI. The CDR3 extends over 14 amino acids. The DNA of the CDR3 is TGTGCCAGCAGTGAAGTGGGTAGCAATCAGCCCCAGCATTTT. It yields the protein CASSEVGSNQPQHF.

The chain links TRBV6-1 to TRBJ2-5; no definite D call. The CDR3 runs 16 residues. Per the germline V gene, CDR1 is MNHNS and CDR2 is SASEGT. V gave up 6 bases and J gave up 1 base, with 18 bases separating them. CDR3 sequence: CASSKVSTYFQETQYF. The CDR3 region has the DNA TGTGCCAGCAGCAAAGTATCCACTTATTTCCAAGAGACCCAGTACTTC.

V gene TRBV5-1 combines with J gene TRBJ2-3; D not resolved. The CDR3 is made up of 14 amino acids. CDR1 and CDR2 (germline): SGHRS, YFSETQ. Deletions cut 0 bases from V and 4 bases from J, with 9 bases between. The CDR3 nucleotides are TGCGCCAGCAGCTTGGACTCGCCGCCAGATACGCAGTATTTT. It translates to CASSLDSPPDTQYF.